The present TCR beta chain was sequenced within a study of post-analysis software for immune sequencing data (dated by TCRdb to between 2014 and 2017). The study in broad terms: Recorded disease courses included relapsing-remitting, secondary progressive and progressive-relapsing multiple sclerosis, with some patients lacking subtype annotation. A subset of samples was prepared in parallel using single-end sample barcoding, then pooled and co-amplified after Illumina adapter ligation. The patient repertoires were compared against around eleven previously published healthy control repertoires obtained from donors aged 6 to 25 years.

The paper's findings and limits, for the study overall: Significantly higher frequencies in patients than in controls were found for about five TRBV segments, including TRBV5-6, TRBV5-1 and TRBV20-1. Multiple sclerosis patients had significantly lower normalized Chao1 diversity than controls, a result that suggests substantial peripheral T-cell clonal expansion. The control group was slightly older than the multiple sclerosis patient group. Strong co-clustering of samples prepared in the same batch was shown by direct clustering with F measure, prompting a batch-effect correction.

The CDR3 sequence holds 13 residues, the cysteine and phenylalanine included. Of the read, only the CDR3 DNA is kept; its 39 bases are in frame from base 1. V is cut by 0 bases and J by 4 bases, and the space between the germline ends is 7 bases. According to the germline V gene, CDR1 reads SGHRS and CDR2 reads YFSETQ. This clonotype occurred a few times. Its cognate antigen has yet to be identified. Base-call qualities are not available, and no considerably larger clone is one nucleotide away. Library prep was done by PCR. Sequenced using an Illumina HiSeq 2500. Unique molecular identifiers were incorporated into TCR beta cDNA libraries to reduce PCR and sequencing biases. Per 1 to 10 million input T cells, approximately 500,000 cDNA molecules were obtained, such that each molecule approximated one T cell. The same protocol used for the earlier healthy control dataset was applied to prepare and sequence the patient libraries. Samples belonging to the same batch were prepared together, multiplexed and sequenced on a shared HiSeq lane. For the original study's pipeline: MIGEC was used to process the raw barcoded reads, and molecular identifier groups with only a single read were discarded before consensus assembly and CDR3 extraction. Clonotype tables were post-analysed with VDJtools, and diversity was normalized by down-sampling all datasets to the smallest sample size. In repertoire overlap clustering, CDR3 amino acid sequences, but not nucleotide sequences, were matched to correct batch-related cross-sample contamination. TCRdb trimmed the raw reads at Q25, called clones with MiXCR and kept productive beta chains. When rows share a CDR3 protein, they turn into one entry using the most common DNA and genes. The V and J calls shown here were made by TCRdb, not taken from the authors' results. The sample table lists some 370,000 distinct CDR3 sequences, less than 40% of them with a count of one. The ten biggest clones cover under 15% of the sample.

To demonstrate the VDJtools post-analysis software, the study profiled TCR beta repertoires from the peripheral blood of 10 to 15 young patients with multiple sclerosis. Multiple sclerosis patients were children and adolescents aged about 6 to 16 years. This chain is built from TRBV5-1 and TRBJ2-5; the D segment cannot be called with confidence. This clonotype was sampled from a girl between 10 and 17 years old with multiple sclerosis. Sequenced material: blood. The DNA sequence is as follows: TGCGCCAGCAGCTTGGCAGTGGGAGAGACCCAGTACTTC. This is translated as CASSLAVGETQYF.